The text below deals with one T cell receptor beta chain. No antigen is known for it. The data originate from a study of regulatory T cells in long-lasting Graves disease. Through Arm-PCR of CDR3 regions and iRepertoire HTBI primers, TCR beta libraries were built. TCRdb ran MiXCR on the multiplex PCR reads and lists one entry per CDR3 protein. The sample shows 400,000 to 500,000 distinct CDR3 sequences, around 20% of them seen only once. Documented time point: persistent/refractory GD, antithyroid drugs over 5 years with positive TRAb. The TCR library was made from RNA that had been extracted from PBMCs in TRIzol. CDR3 length equals 13 residues. Deletions cut 2 bases from V and 3 bases from J, with 5 bases between. Germline V gene data show CDR1 as MDHEN and CDR2 as SYDVKM. Study observations and caveats: Persistent disease was associated with favored TRBV28 usage and with favored use of TRBJ1-2 and TRBJ2-5. Fewer public clonotypes were shared by new patients (approximately 970) than by persistent patients (fewer than 3,000).

The clonotype comes from a female donor with Graves disease. This sample comprised peripheral blood mononuclear cells (PBMCs), obtained when the disease was refractory, from a patient treated with antithyroid drugs. The chain combines TRBV28 with TRBJ2-1; D ambiguous. The CDR3 region is CASSLGFYNEQFF. The CDR3 DNA reads as TGTGCCAGCAGTTTAGGCTTCTACAATGAGCAGTTCTTC.